This TCR beta chain was profiled in a study of cytotoxic CD8 clonotypes in ibrutinib-treated CLL. Study-level information: Patients: more than 10 relapsed/refractory, approximately 14 treatment-naive, around 17 IGHV unmutated.

Points on this clone: The target antigen is unknown.

The CDR3 is 14 amino acids. The germline V gene encodes CDR1 SGHVS and CDR2 FQNEAQ. V dropped 3 bases and J dropped 2 bases, with 11 bases sitting between them. Notes on the study in general: With treatment, public clonotypes, which were uncommon, either contracted or remained stable.

Clones were read by immunoSEQ multiplex PCR, and TCRdb kept only the in-frame ones, dropping some. Of 150,000 to 200,000 clones in the sample, 70% to 90% were seen once. The starting material was PBMCs, obtained at disease progression, from a patient treated with ibrutinib. The source of this sequence is a human donor with chronic lymphocytic leukemia. The V call is TRBV7-8, the J call TRBJ2-7; TRBD1 might be the D (6 bases). CDR3 in amino acids: CASSFSRTAYEQYF. For the CDR3, the DNA is TGTGCCAGCAGCTTTTCGAGGACAGCCTACGAGCAGTACTTC. Complete variable domain (other parts from reference TRBV7-8 and TRBJ2-7): GAGVSQSPRYKVAKRGQDVALRCDPISGHVSLFWYQQALGQGPEFLTYFQNEAQLDKSGLPSDRFFAERPEGSVSTLKIQRTQQEDSAVYLCASSFSRTAYEQYFGPGTRLTVT.